These T cell receptor beta chains were read from a single sample in a study of blood T cells in healthy people across ages. TCRdb re-called the 5' RACE reads with MiXCR, one entry per CDR3 protein. The sample carries about 1.4 million distinct CDR3 sequences, approximately 63% recorded once. The specimen was blood. These receptors were obtained from a man between 18 and 35 years old in good health. Each CDR3 is given with its conserved first and last residue. The order of the fields is J gene, V gene, CDR3 protein.

J: TRBJ2-1; V: TRBV29-1; CDR3: CSAKGTGRGARNEQFF
J: TRBJ2-5; V: TRBV4-1; CDR3: CASSQGGAGLQPQYF
J: TRBJ2-7; V: TRBV7-9; CDR3: CASRPPGLETYEQYF
J: TRBJ2-3; V: TRBV20-1; CDR3: CSASGMTDTQYF
J: TRBJ2-2; V: TRBV4-3; CDR3: CASSPYRGQGTGELFF
J: TRBJ2-7; V: TRBV7-9; CDR3: CASSPARGAYEQYF
J: .; V: TRBV10-3; CDR3: CATTGQYYEQYF
J: TRBJ2-3; V: TRBV3-1; CDR3: CASSQVSGITDTQYF
J: TRBJ2-7; V: TRBV3-1; CDR3: CASSQGWDEQYF
J: TRBJ1-6; V: TRBV3-1; CDR3: CASSQELTGLYSPLHF
J: TRBJ2-4; V: TRBV29-1; CDR3: CSVEKLAGDGNIQYF
J: TRBJ1-6; V: TRBV6-1; CDR3: CASSDGTGENSPLHF
J: TRBJ2-1; V: TRBV10-3; CDR3: CAISVGEPRVNNEQFF
J: TRBJ2-3; V: TRBV6-6; CDR3: CASSVRAGPSTDTQYF
J: TRBJ2-1; V: TRBV7-2; CDR3: CANSLRGGSYNEQFF
J: TRBJ1-1; V: TRBV30; CDR3: CAWSRLGAFF
J: TRBJ2-3; V: TRBV6-6; CDR3: CASSSQLASLADTQYF